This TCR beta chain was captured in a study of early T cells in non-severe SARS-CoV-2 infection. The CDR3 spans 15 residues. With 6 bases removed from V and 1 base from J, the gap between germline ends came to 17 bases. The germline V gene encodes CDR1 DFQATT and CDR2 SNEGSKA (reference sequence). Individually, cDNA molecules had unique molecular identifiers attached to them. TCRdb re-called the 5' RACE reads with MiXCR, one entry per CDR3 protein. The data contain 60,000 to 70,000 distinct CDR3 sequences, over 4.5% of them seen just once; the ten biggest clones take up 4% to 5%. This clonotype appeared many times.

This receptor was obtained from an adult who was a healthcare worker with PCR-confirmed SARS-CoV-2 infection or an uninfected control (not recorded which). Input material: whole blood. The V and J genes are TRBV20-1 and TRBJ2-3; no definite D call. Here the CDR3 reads CSARIPRAGTDTQYF. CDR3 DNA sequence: TGCAGTGCCCGAATCCCCCGAGCTGGCACAGATACGCAGTATTTT.